This T cell receptor (beta chain) appears in the sequencing data of a study of T cells after posttransplantation cyclophosphamide. Whole-study findings and limits: Donor-recipient repertoire similarity was low at 1-2 months, rising over year one. After PTCy, TRB diversity resembled that of CNI/methotrexate controls. TRB overlap between skin or GI tissue T cells and blood was limited.

About this clone: What it binds is not known.

Germline trimming cut 2 bases from V and 5 bases from J; bases unmatched to any gene: 5. There are 15 residues in the CDR3. Germline lookup yields CDR1 KGHSH and CDR2 LQKENI. Clones were sequenced by immunoSEQ multiplex PCR, and TCRdb holds only the in-frame ones, with some missing. The data hold some 10,000 clones, with approximately 78% observed a single time. Busulfan-fludarabine conditioning, marrow transplant, and cyclophosphamide on days +3 and +4 were administered. The TCR sequence derives from a female patient in her forties or fifties who received an allogeneic stem cell transplant from a related donor, was CMV-positive, and had no GVHD. These T cells may partly come from the graft donor. V is TRBV18 and J is TRBJ2-5, with TRBD1 identical over 10 bases. The sequenced sample was PBMCs, obtained after allogeneic stem cell transplant with posttransplant cyclophosphamide. The CDR3 DNA follows: TGTGCCAGCTCACCAGGGACAGGGGAGTCGGAGACCCAGTACTTC. It translates to CASSPGTGESETQYF.